A single sample is the source of the 16 T cell receptor beta chains below, sequenced in a study of shared clonotypes between healthy human individuals (dated by TCRdb to 2018 to 2020). The library came from the immunoSEQ multiplex PCR assay. TCRdb took over this immuneACCESS table, retaining in-frame rearrangements with V and J assigned. Such tables are incomplete; in checked studies, under half of the missing clones stem from an unresolved V gene, and the remainder is unexplained. In this sample the table shows some 980,000 clones, roughly 72% of which occur a single time. Approximately 1.5% of the sample belongs to the ten largest clones. The sequenced sample consisted of memory CD4+ T cells sorted from blood. The meaning of the sample's cell subset or site label: CD45RA-negative fraction. Receptors were obtained from a man younger than 35 in good health.

At least ten counts were recorded for this clone. The chain links TRBV6-6 to TRBJ1-3; TRBD1 matches at 9 bases. After removal of 8 bases from V and 4 bases from J, the junction contained 12 bases not matched to a gene. The CDR3 is 16 residues long. Germline V gives CDR1 MNHNY, CDR2 SVGAGI (reference sequence). CDR3 DNA sequence: TGTGCCAGCGCCCTTCTCGCGGGGACAGGGGGAAACACCATATATTTT. It yields the protein CASALLAGTGGNTIYF.

This chain joins TRBV7-2 and TRBJ2-7, with 7 bases that match TRBD2. From germline, CDR1 is SGHTA and CDR2 FQGNSA. The CDR3 sequence is 14 residues long. V lost 1 base and J lost 3; bases outside the gene matches: 3. The CDR3 DNA reads as TGTGCCAGCAGCTTAGGGCGGGGGAACTACGAGCAGTACTTC. Protein sequence: CASSLGRGNYEQYF.

The chain employs TRBV11-2 and TRBJ2-7; tentative D call: TRBD1 (5 bases). Germline assignment: CDR1 SGHAT and CDR2 FQNNGV. The CDR3 extends over 12 amino acids. Trimming left V 4 bases short and J 6 bases short, with 10 bases between. The CDR3 DNA sequence: TGTGCCAGCAGCTCCCAGGGCTTCGAGCAGTACTTC. Protein product: CASSSQGFEQYF.

The count of this clone is one. This chain joins TRBV7-2 and TRBJ1-5, with D unclear. There are 14 residues in the CDR3. Germline assignment: CDR1 SGHTA and CDR2 FQGNSA. V lost 0 bases, J lost 2 bases, and 5 bases lay in between. The CDR3 spells CASSLAFGNQPQHF. The CDR3 DNA follows: TGTGCCAGCAGCTTAGCTTTCGGCAATCAGCCCCAGCATTTT.

This rearrangement joins TRBV7-9 to TRBJ2-3; no firm D call. This CDR3 has 14 amino acids. The V end lost 4 bases, the J end lost 3 bases, and 11 bases lay between the germline ends. Germline loops: CDR1 SEHNR, CDR2 FQNEAQ (reference sequence). CDR3 nucleotides: TGTGCCAGCAGCTCGCAGGTGGTAACAGATACGCAGTATTTT. As protein: CASSSQVVTDTQYF.

The chain couples TRBV18 to TRBJ2-3; 8 positions agree with TRBD1. This CDR3 has 15 amino acids. Losses at the gene ends were 6 bases for V and 2 bases for J; bases not matched to a gene: 7. Per the germline V gene, CDR1 is KGHSH and CDR2 is LQKENI. The CDR3 protein is CASSQGQGATDTQYF. CDR3 nucleotide sequence: TGTGCCAGCTCCCAAGGACAGGGCGCCACAGATACGCAGTATTTT.

Remarks on this clone: The sample contains more than one DNA sequence encoding this CDR3. CDR3 protein: CASSYLSGDGYTF. The CDR3 DNA reads as TGTGCCAGCAGTTACTTATCGGGGGACGGCTACACCTTC. The chain couples TRBV6-5 to TRBJ1-2; tentatively, D is TRBD1 (5 bases). Deletions cut 1 base from V and 8 bases from J, with 11 bases between. The CDR3 totals 13 residues. Germline CDR1 MNHEY, CDR2 SVGAGI.

This chain uses TRBV2 with TRBJ1-6, with 7 bases that match TRBD1. With V trimmed by 6 bases and J by 6 bases, 8 bases remained unmatched. The CDR3 is 15 amino acids. In germline, CDR1 is SNHLY, CDR2 FYNNEI. CDR3 loop: CASRGTAWVNSPLHF. The CDR3 nucleotides are TGTGCCAGCAGAGGGACAGCTTGGGTTAATTCACCCCTCCACTTT.

The V gene is TRBV7-3, the J gene TRBJ2-3; 13 nucleotides agree with TRBD2. J was trimmed by 3 bases and V by 5 bases; bases with no gene match: 5. The CDR3 length is 16 residues. Germline CDR1 and CDR2: SGHTA and FQGTGA. This chain's CDR3 is CASSPGTSGVTDTQYF. The CDR3 bases are TGTGCCAGCAGCCCCGGGACTAGCGGGGTAACAGATACGCAGTATTTT.

The rearrangement uses TRBV5-1 and TRBJ2-7; D is uncertain. The CDR3 extends over 14 amino acids. Per the germline V gene, CDR1 is SGHRS and CDR2 is YFSETQ. The V gene lost 0 bases and the J gene lost 6 bases, with 13 bases spanning the gap. DNA for the CDR3: TGCGCCAGCAGCTTGGCGGTGTCCCAGGCCGAGCAGTACTTC. It codes for CASSLAVSQAEQYF.

The chain carries TRBV30 and TRBJ2-1, with 9 positions matching TRBD1. The germline V gene encodes CDR1 GTSNPN and CDR2 SVGIG (reference sequence). The CDR3 extends over 15 amino acids. V lost 3 bases, J lost 6 bases, and 9 bases stayed unmatched. CDR3 protein: CAWRGRDRVFNEQFF. CDR3 nucleotides: TGTGCCTGGAGGGGGCGGGACAGGGTGTTCAATGAGCAGTTCTTC.

Notes on this clone: A much larger clone differs from this one at a single base, so this may be a read error. This chain uses TRBV6-1 with TRBJ2-3; 7 bases align to TRBD1. Germline CDR1 is MNHNS and CDR2 is SASEGT. The CDR3 runs 15 residues. V lost 1 base, J lost 1 base, and 2 bases stayed unmatched. The CDR3 reads CASSEGQGGTDTQYF. DNA for the CDR3: TGTGCCAGCAGTGAAGGTCAGGGGGGCACAGATACGCAGTATTTT.

V usage is TRBV14 and J usage is TRBJ2-5; D possibly matches TRBD1 or TRBD2 (5 bases each). V lost 0 bases and J 9 bases, leaving 11 bases between the germline ends. This CDR3 comprises 13 residues. Germline CDR1 reads SGHDN; CDR2 reads FVKESK. The CDR3 region is CASSQDYRRAQYF. DNA of the CDR3: TGTGCCAGCAGCCAAGATTACAGGCGGGCCCAGTACTTC.

The chain employs TRBV6-5 and TRBJ2-7; TRBD1 matches 7 bases. The CDR3 extends over 13 amino acids. From germline, CDR1 is MNHEY and CDR2 SVGAGI. Trimming cost V 4 bases and J 3 bases; bases outside gene matches: 3. As DNA, the CDR3 is TGTGCCAGCAGTTCTGGGACAGTCTACGAGCAGTACTTC. It is translated as CASSSGTVYEQYF.

The CDR3 DNA reads TGTGCCAGCGCATCGGACAGTTTGAAGGCTGAAGCTTTCTTT. Translated: CASASDSLKAEAFF. The chain links TRBV19 to TRBJ1-1; a possible D gene is TRBD1 (6 bases). Germline V CDR1 and CDR2: LNHDA, SQIVND (reference sequence). The CDR3 totals 14 residues. V lost 9 bases to trimming and J lost 6 bases, with 20 bases between them.

The chain employs TRBV2 and TRBJ1-1; D unclear. This CDR3 comprises 13 residues. CDR1 is SNHLY and CDR2 is FYNNEI in the germline V gene. Trimming took off 3 bases at V and 3 bases at J, with 8 bases between the two ends. The CDR3 protein is CASSELVYTEAFF. The CDR3 bases are TGTGCCAGCAGTGAGTTGGTATACACTGAAGCTTTCTTT.